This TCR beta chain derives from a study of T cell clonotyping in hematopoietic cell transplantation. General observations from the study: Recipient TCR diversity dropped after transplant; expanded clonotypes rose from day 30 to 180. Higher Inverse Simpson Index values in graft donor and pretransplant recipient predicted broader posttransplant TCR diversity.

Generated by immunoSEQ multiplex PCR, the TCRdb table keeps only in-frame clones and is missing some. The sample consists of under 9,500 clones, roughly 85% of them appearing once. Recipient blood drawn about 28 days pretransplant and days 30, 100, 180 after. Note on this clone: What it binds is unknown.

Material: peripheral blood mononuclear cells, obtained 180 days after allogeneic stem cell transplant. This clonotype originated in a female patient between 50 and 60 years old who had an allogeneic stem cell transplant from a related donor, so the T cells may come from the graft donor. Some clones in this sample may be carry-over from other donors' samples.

The DNA of the CDR3 is TGTGCCAGCACCGGACAGGGATTCTTCGGGCAGCCCCAGCATTTT. The encoded protein is CASTGQGFFGQPQHF. This rearrangement joins TRBV2 to TRBJ1-5, with 8 nucleotides matching TRBD1. The CDR3 runs to 15 residues. The V segment lost 7 bases and the J segment 7 bases; nucleotides outside the gene matches: 12. CDR1 is SNHLY and CDR2 is FYNNEI in the germline V gene.